The 23 T cell receptor beta chains given below trace back to one sample, sequenced in a study of CD4 T cells in relation to SARS-CoV-2 and coronaviruses. Their target antigens are unknown. CD4+ T cells from unexposed donors were obtained before the COVID-19 pandemic (2011-2018). CD4+ T cells were isolated from the cells after around 10 days of culture. Generated by immunoSEQ multiplex PCR, the TCRdb table keeps only in-frame clones and is missing some. The sample yields over 20,000 clones, 65% to 85% seen once. Source material: CD4+ T cells from PBMCs, cultured in vitro. The receptors were sampled from a human donor in good health.

This clone was detected once. The J gene is TRBJ2-6, the V gene TRBV19, with 10 bases matching TRBD1. CDR1 is LNHDA and CDR2 is SQIVND in the germline V gene (reference sequence). This CDR3 comprises 17 residues. V lost 10 bases to trimming and J lost 1 base; unmatched junction nucleotides: 10. CDR3 nucleotide sequence: TGTGCCACTGGAACTGGGGACAGGGGATCTGGGGCCAACGTCCTGACTTTC. Protein: CATGTGDRGSGANVLTF.

J is TRBJ2-7 and V is TRBV18; D might be TRBD1 or TRBD2, each matching 5 bases. The CDR3 is 15 amino acids. Trimming removed 2 bases from V and 6 bases from J, with 17 bases in between. CDR1 is KGHSH and CDR2 is LQKENI in the germline V gene. The CDR3 sequence is CASSPFRNPGAEQYF. DNA of the CDR3: TGTGCCAGCTCACCATTCAGGAACCCCGGGGCCGAGCAGTACTTC.

This clone was detected once. V and J are TRBV24-1 and TRBJ2-5, with TRBD2 matching over 9 bases. The V gene's germline CDR1 is KGHDR and CDR2 SFDVKD. The CDR3 runs to 17 residues. The J segment lost 4 bases and the V segment lost 2 bases, leaving 10 bases of the junction unmatched. CDR3 amino acids: CATSDSAEGGGAETQYF. The CDR3 DNA sequence: TGTGCCACCAGTGATTCAGCGGAGGGCGGGGGGGCAGAGACCCAGTACTTC.

The chain couples TRBV9 to TRBJ1-1, with a weak D call TRBD1 (6 bases). In germline, CDR1 is SGDLS, CDR2 YYNGEE. V was shortened by 2 bases and J by 0 bases, with 11 bases between the two germline ends. CDR3 size: 15 residues. The CDR3 coding sequence is TGTGCCAGCAGCGTTCAGGGGCTCATGAACACTGAAGCTTTCTTT. Translation: CASSVQGLMNTEAFF. The variable domain in full, with the rest retrieved from reference TRBV9 and TRBJ1-1, is DSGVTQTPKHLITATGQRVTLRCSPRSGDLSVYWYQQSLDQGLQFLIQYYNGEERAKGNILERFSAQQFPDLHSELNLSSLELGDSALYFCASSVQGLMNTEAFFGQGTRLTVV.

CDR3 protein: CASSISPGTYNEQFF. The CDR3 DNA reads as TGTGCCAGTAGTATTTCGCCGGGGACCTACAATGAGCAGTTCTTC. V usage is TRBV19 and J usage is TRBJ2-1; weak D call: TRBD2 (5 bases). Germline V gene sequence: CDR1 LNHDA, CDR2 SQIVND (reference sequence). V lost 3 bases to trimming and J lost 2 bases, with 11 bases between them. CDR3 length: 15 residues.

The chain links TRBV25-1 to TRBJ2-1; perhaps TRBD2 as D (6 bases). The germline gives CDR1 MGHDK, CDR2 SYGVNS. The V end lost 2 bases, the J end lost 5 bases, and 10 bases lay between the germline ends. There are 14 residues in the CDR3. The CDR3 spells CASSEAGINNEQFF. DNA of the CDR3: TGTGCCAGCAGTGAAGCGGGGATCAACAATGAGCAGTTCTTC.

This clone was counted once. The chain uses TRBV6-5 and TRBJ1-1; D call uncertain. CDR3 length: 15 residues. V lost 0 bases, J lost 4 bases, and 12 bases lay in between. Looked up from germline, CDR1 is MNHEY and CDR2 is SVGAGI. The CDR3 nucleotides are TGTGCCAGCAGTTACTCGCTGGGATCGGGCACTGAAGCTTTCTTT. It translates to CASSYSLGSGTEAFF.

The gene calls are TRBV4-1 and TRBJ1-1; 7 nucleotides align to TRBD1. The germline CDR1 and CDR2 sequences are MGHRA and YSYEKL. The CDR3 contains 15 residues. Trimming at V came to 4 bases and at J to 1 base, leaving 6 bases not matched to a gene. CDR3: CASSPPGQTNTEAFF. CDR3 in DNA: TGCGCCAGCAGCCCTCCGGGACAGACGAACACTGAAGCTTTCTTT.

The chain carries TRBV5-1 and TRBJ2-4; 8 positions match TRBD1. The CDR3 is made up of 17 amino acids. J lost 0 bases, V lost 4 bases, and 9 bases had no gene match. The germline gives CDR1 SGHRS, CDR2 YFSETQ. CDR3 DNA: TGCGCCAGCAGCCCGGACAGGGCCCTACTAGCCAAAAACATTCAGTACTTC. Translated: CASSPDRALLAKNIQYF.

V usage is TRBV28 and J usage is TRBJ2-7; 10 positions match TRBD2. In germline, CDR1 is MDHEN, CDR2 SYDVKM. The CDR3 is 14 amino acids. V gave up 8 bases and J gave up 4 bases; unmatched junction bases: 8. CDR3 loop: CASRPKLAGYEQYF. CDR3 nucleotide sequence: TGTGCCAGCCGACCCAAACTAGCGGGATACGAGCAGTACTTC.

In its sample, this clone was seen once. The chain combines TRBV5-1 with TRBJ2-5; 7 bases align to TRBD1. The trim removed 3 bases at V and 0 bases at J, leaving 8 bases unmatched. CDR3 length: 16 amino acids. CDR1 SGHRS and CDR2 YFSETQ come from the germline V gene. Written as DNA, the CDR3 is TGCGCCAGCAGCTACCCTACAGGGGCTAACCAAGAGACCCAGTACTTC. This sequence encodes CASSYPTGANQETQYF. Complete variable domain (other parts from reference TRBV5-1 and TRBJ2-5): KAGVTQTPRYLIKTRGQQVTLSCSPISGHRSVSWYQQTPGQGLQFLFEYFSETQRNKGNFPGRFSGRQFSNSRSEMNVSTLELGDSALYLCASSYPTGANQETQYFGPGTRLLVL.

V is TRBV19 and J is TRBJ2-5; D unresolved. V was shortened by 6 bases and J by 5 bases, with 19 bases between the two germline ends. The CDR3 sequence is 15 residues long. The germline CDR1 and CDR2 sequences are LNHDA and SQIVND (reference sequence). The CDR3 spells CASSRIHGVRETQYF. CDR3 coding DNA: TGTGCCAGTAGCCGGATTCACGGAGTTCGGGAGACCCAGTACTTC.

The CDR3 protein is CASSWGQDTYEQYF. The CDR3 nucleotides read TGCGCCAGCAGCTGGGGACAGGACACTTACGAGCAGTACTTC. The chain links TRBV5-1 to TRBJ2-7, with 8 nucleotides matching TRBD1. CDR3 length equals 14 residues. Germline lookup yields CDR1 SGHRS and CDR2 YFSETQ. Trimming at V came to 3 bases and at J to 4 bases, leaving 6 bases not matched to a gene.

The rearrangement joins TRBV5-4 to TRBJ2-3; D perhaps matches TRBD2 (5 bases). Germline lookup yields CDR1 SGHNT and CDR2 YYREEE (reference sequence). CDR3 size: 14 residues. With 1 base removed from V and 0 bases from J, the gap between germline ends came to 6 bases. CDR3 amino acids: CASSLSGSTDTQYF. For the CDR3, the DNA is TGTGCCAGCAGCTTGAGCGGTAGCACAGATACGCAGTATTTT.

The chain carries TRBV27 and TRBJ1-1; D not resolved. CDR1 is MNHEY, CDR2 SMNVEV, per germline (reference sequence). CDR3 size: 12 residues. Trimming took off 10 bases at V and 1 base at J, with 10 bases between the two ends. Here the CDR3 reads CATVRGNTEAFF. In nucleotides, the CDR3 is TGTGCCACGGTACGGGGGAACACTGAAGCTTTCTTT.

This clone showed up just a few times. The gene calls are TRBV7-5 and TRBJ2-7; the DNA was not used to check the table's D call, TRBD2. TRBV7-5 is a recognized pseudogene. The length of the CDR3 is 12 residues. CDR3 nucleotides: TGTGCCAGAAGCCGTACTAGGGACGAGCAGTACTTC. Its translation is CARSRTRDEQYF.

The V gene is TRBV6-2 or TRBV6-3, the J gene TRBJ1-5, with unresolved D. Germline CDR1 is MNHEY and CDR2 is SVGEGT. Between the trimmed V and J ends, which lost 0 bases and 4 bases, there was a span of 16 bases. The CDR3 is 17 residues long. The chain's CDR3 is CASSYSVGEGGNQPQHF. CDR3 DNA: TGTGCCAGCAGTTACTCAGTCGGGGAAGGTGGGAATCAGCCCCAGCATTTT.

The J gene is TRBJ2-7, the V gene TRBV19, with D tentatively TRBD1 or TRBD2 (9 bases each). The V and J ends lost 4 bases and 2 bases respectively, with 18 bases between them. The CDR3 sequence is 16 residues long. Germline V gene data show CDR1 as LNHDA and CDR2 as SQIVND (reference sequence). The CDR3: CASSTLAGQGTYEQYF. The CDR3 coding sequence is TGTGCCAGTAGTACCCTAGCGGGACAGGGTACCTACGAGCAGTACTTC.

The chain couples TRBV7-2 to TRBJ2-2; D is uncertain. V lost 1 base and J lost 6, with 9 bases in between. Germline CDR1 and CDR2: SGHTA and FQGNSA. CDR3 length: 14 amino acids. The CDR3 region has the DNA TGTGCCAGCAGCTTAGAGCCCGGGCCCGGGGAGCTGTTTTTT. Translated, it gives CASSLEPGPGELFF.

This rearrangement joins TRBV3-1 (or the pseudogene TRBV3-2) to TRBJ1-3, with D perhaps TRBD1 (6 bases). Trimming pared 4 bases from V and 2 bases from J, leaving 9 bases between. This CDR3 region has 14 residues. The germline gives CDR1 LGHDT, CDR2 YNNKEL (reference sequence). CDR3 loop: CASSRNRAGNTIYF. In nucleotides, the CDR3 is TGTGCCAGCAGCCGTAACAGGGCTGGAAACACCATATATTTT.

The sample holds a few counts of this clone. The gene calls are TRBV12-3 or TRBV12-4 and TRBJ1-2, with a tentative D call TRBD1 (6 bases). The CDR3 loop spans 13 amino acids. The V gene lost 6 bases and the J gene lost 11 bases, with 19 bases spanning the gap. CDR3 region: CASSNRGGSGYTF. CDR3 bases: TGTGCCAGCAGCAACCGGGGGGGCTCGGGGTACACCTTC.

The V gene is TRBV7-2, the J gene TRBJ1-2, with a weak D call TRBD1 (6 bases). V was trimmed by 5 bases and J by 4 bases, leaving 20 bases between them. Germline values: CDR1 SGHTA, CDR2 FQGNSA. The CDR3 has 16 amino acids. Here the CDR3 reads CASSLGGPGAGYGYTF. CDR3 nucleotide sequence: TGTGCCAGCAGCCTAGGGGGTCCGGGGGCCGGCTATGGCTACACCTTC.

This chain links TRBV9 with TRBJ2-3; 7 nucleotides agree with TRBD1. V was clipped by 3 bases and J by 1 base; unmatched bases: 2. This CDR3 is 14 amino acids long. The germline V gene encodes CDR1 SGDLS and CDR2 YYNGEE. This CDR3 is CASSDDRGTDTQYF. CDR3 bases: TGTGCCAGCAGCGACGACAGGGGCACAGATACGCAGTATTTT.